This T cell receptor beta chain was sequenced in a study of blood T cell repertoires in COVID-19. About the study: From T cells, B-cell-depleted T cells, or PBMCs came the material, which was cDNA or gDNA.

Profiling relied on immunoSEQ multiplex PCR, and the TCRdb table lists in-frame clones only, not all of them. The sample lists some 230,000 clones; around 83% were seen once. The trim removed 4 bases at V and 5 bases at J, leaving 14 bases unmatched. Germline assignment: CDR1 MNHNY and CDR2 SVGAGI (reference sequence). The CDR3 extends over 16 amino acids. The sample consisted of peripheral blood. The J gene is TRBJ2-7, the V gene TRBV6-6; 7 bases are shared with TRBD1. The source of this sequence is a woman aged 45-65 years with acute or convalescent COVID-19. The CDR3 protein is CASSSQGEGATDEQYF. CDR3 in DNA: TGTGCCAGCAGTTCCCAGGGCGAGGGGGCTACCGACGAGCAGTACTTC.